This T cell receptor (beta chain) was recovered during a study of cytomegalovirus exposure and HLA in healthy donors. The sample holds a few counts of this clone. This PCR relied on a set of 60 Vbeta primers and 13 Jbeta primers. Only in-frame clones appear in the TCRdb table, and some are missing; sequencing was by immunoSEQ multiplex PCR. The sample comprises approximately 220,000 clones, roughly 79% of which are singletons, and about 1.7% rests with the top ten. CDR3 length: 13 amino acids. Germline values: CDR1 SQVTM, CDR2 ANQGSEA. The TCR sequence derives from a male donor in good health and CMV-seronegative. The chain recombines TRBV29-1 with TRBJ2-6; 9 bases are a match to TRBD2. The sample was PBMCs. This CDR3 reads CGAGGRGANVLTF. In DNA, the CDR3 is TGCGGGGCGGGGGGGCGGGGGGCCAACGTCCTGACTTTC.